Listed below are T cell receptor beta chains from one sample, sequenced in a study of blood T cell repertoires in COVID-19. TCRdb's copy holds only in-frame clones and misses some; the assay was immunoSEQ multiplex PCR. The sample lists approximately 200,000 clones; about 80% were seen once. Material: peripheral blood. The origin of the receptors is a woman between 25 and 40 years old who had recovered from COVID-19. Each CDR3 is given without its conserved first and last residue. Each record gives: V gene, clone size, J gene, CDR3 protein. A row's size may be missing; if present it is once, few, many or a size class.

>TRBV28|.|TRBJ1-4
ATIGGATGTNEKLF
>TRBV28|few|TRBJ1-5
ASRIISQPQH
>TRBV10-3|once|TRBJ1-6
AISEPSGSYNSPLH
>TRBV28|.|TRBJ2-1
ASSSPGLAGVNEQF
>TRBV5-1|once|TRBJ1-2
ASSPGTGADGGYT
>TRBV9|.|TRBJ2-6
ASSFSGSGANVLT
>TRBV19|many|TRBJ1-2
ASRGGQGGSDGYT
>TRBV5-1|.|TRBJ2-5
ASSADSVQETQY
>TRBV13|.|TRBJ2-1
ASSLGGLAGVDEQF
>TRBV19|.|TRBJ2-1
ASSIDRGGELEQF
>TRBV10-3|.|TRBJ1-1
AISPSTGPEAF
>TRBV2|.|TRBJ2-7
ASSTTGAKQY
>TRBV9|.|TRBJ2-1
ASSVTGTSGRTNEQF
>TRBV27|.|TRBJ2-3
ASSSLGTESTDTQY
>TRBV6-6|.|TRBJ2-7
ASSLSGSYEQY
>TRBV29-1|.|TRBJ1-1
SVARGTNTEAF
>TRBV11-3|.|TRBJ2-3
ASSLTADTQY
>TRBV11-3|once|TRBJ2-3
ASSSRQGKDTQY
>TRBV4-1|.|TRBJ2-3
ASSRRPSGSADTQY
>TRBV2|.|TRBJ2-7
ASSEGGLAGAYEQY
>TRBV27|few|TRBJ1-5
ASSLSGTGNQPQH
>TRBV5-1|.|TRBJ1-6
ASSHGQGGSPLH
>TRBV10-3|many|TRBJ2-7
AISDRGSYEQY
>TRBV28|.|TRBJ1-2
ASSLSEGVNYGYT
>TRBV24-1|.|TRBJ1-2
ATSDSGSYGYT
>TRBV7-3|.|TRBJ2-3
ASSLRSGTSTDTQY
>TRBV7-3|.|TRBJ2-4
ASSLIPLLAGDRRNIQY
>TRBV10-1|.|TRBJ1-1
ASRGYTEAF
>TRBV7-3|.|TRBJ2-1
ASNPGQRANEQF